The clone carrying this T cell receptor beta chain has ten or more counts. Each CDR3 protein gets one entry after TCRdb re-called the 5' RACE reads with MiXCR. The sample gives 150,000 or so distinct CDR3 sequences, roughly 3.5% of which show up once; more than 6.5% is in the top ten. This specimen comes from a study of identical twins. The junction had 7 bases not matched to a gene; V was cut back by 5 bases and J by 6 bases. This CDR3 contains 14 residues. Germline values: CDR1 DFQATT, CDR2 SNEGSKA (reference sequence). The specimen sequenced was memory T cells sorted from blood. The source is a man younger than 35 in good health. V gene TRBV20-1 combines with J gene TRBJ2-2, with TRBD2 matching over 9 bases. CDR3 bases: TGCAGTGCTTATAGCGGGAGAGGCGCCGGGGAGCTGTTTTTT. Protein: CSAYSGRGAGELFF.